These 18 T cell receptor beta chains were all obtained from the same sample, sequenced in a study of memory CD4+ T cells and cytomegalovirus serostatus. Single viable CD3+CD4+CD8-CD45RO+ cells were sorted as the memory CD4+ T cells. Assay: immunoSEQ multiplex PCR; the TCRdb copy retains only in-frame clones and omits some. The top ten clones hold 0.6% to 0.7% of a sample with 25,000 to 40,000 clones, around 76% of them seen once. The sample was memory CD4+ T cells from blood. These receptors came from an adult in good health and CMV-seronegative. Some clones in this sample may be carry-over from other donors' samples.

The chain combines TRBV7-3 with TRBJ2-1, with D tentatively TRBD1 or TRBD2 (6 bases each). Trimming took 6 bases from V and 3 from J, leaving 15 bases between them. Germline loops: CDR1 SGHTA, CDR2 FQGTGA. CDR3 length: 15 residues. In nucleotides, the CDR3 is TGTGCCAGCAGAGAACAGGGAGGCCTCTACAATGAGCAGTTCTTC. This translates into CASREQGGLYNEQFF.

In its sample, this clone was seen a few times. The chain employs TRBV11-2 and TRBJ2-5, with 11 positions matching TRBD2. Germline CDR1 reads SGHAT; CDR2 reads FQNNGV. Trimming removed 1 base from V and 3 bases from J; junction bases left unmatched: 4. This CDR3 region has 16 residues. The CDR3 sequence is CASSLALAGGKETQYF. The CDR3 region has the DNA TGTGCCAGCAGCTTAGCGTTAGCGGGGGGGAAAGAGACCCAGTACTTC. Supplemented by reference TRBV11-2 and TRBJ2-5, the full variable domain reads EAGVAQSPRYKIIEKRQSVAFWCNPISGHATLYWYQQILGQGPKLLIQFQNNGVVDDSQLPKDRFSAERLKGVDSTLKIQPAKLEDSAVYLCASSLALAGGKETQYFGPGTRLLVL.

The chain uses TRBV7-6 and TRBJ2-7; D is unresolved. Trimming shortened V by 1 base and J by 0 bases, and 10 bases separated the two germline ends. Germline-derived CDR1 and CDR2 are SGHVS and FNYEAQ. This CDR3 has 15 amino acids. The CDR3 coding sequence is TGTGCCAGCAGCTTAGACATAGGCTTCTCCTACGAGCAGTACTTC. Its translation is CASSLDIGFSYEQYF.

In its sample, this clone was seen once. The chain carries TRBV9 and TRBJ1-5, with TRBD1 matching 7 bases. Trimming at V came to 2 bases and at J to 4 bases, leaving 3 bases not matched to a gene. Germline loops: CDR1 SGDLS, CDR2 YYNGEE. The CDR3 runs to 14 residues. CDR3 DNA sequence: TGTGCCAGCAGCGTCGGACAGGATAATCAGCCCCAGCATTTT. Protein sequence: CASSVGQDNQPQHF.

The CDR3 loop reads CASSQDTSLQETQYF. CDR3 nucleotide sequence: TGTGCCAGCAGCCAAGATACGTCGTTGCAAGAGACCCAGTACTTC. This chain links TRBV4-2 with TRBJ2-5; the D is unclear. This CDR3 comprises 15 residues. V gave up 0 bases and J gave up 2 bases, with 10 bases separating them. CDR1 is LGHNA and CDR2 is YNFKEQ in the germline V gene.

V is TRBV6-1 and J is TRBJ1-4; TRBD1 matches at 7 bases. The CDR3 loop spans 14 amino acids. V shed 6 bases, J shed 4 bases, and the junction held 5 bases outside the gene matches. Germline V lookup: CDR1 MNHNS, CDR2 SASEGT. Written as DNA, the CDR3 is TGTGCCAGCAGGACGGGACAGTATAATGAAAAACTGTTTTTT. This sequence encodes CASRTGQYNEKLFF.

The chain employs TRBV27 and TRBJ1-6; D not resolved. The V end lost 5 bases, the J end lost 15 bases, and 17 bases lay between the germline ends. Germline values: CDR1 MNHEY, CDR2 SMNVEV (reference sequence). The CDR3 spans 13 residues. The CDR3 DNA is TGTGCCAGCAGTCCAGACATGGCTGAGCTCCTCCACTTT. It translates to CASSPDMAELLHF.

This chain uses TRBV7-8 with TRBJ1-2, with 9 bases matching TRBD1. V shed 4 bases, J shed 7 bases, and the junction held 10 bases outside the gene matches. The CDR3 extends over 15 amino acids. Germline loops: CDR1 SGHVS, CDR2 FQNEAQ. The CDR3 region is CASSYNKQGAFGYTF. In DNA form, the CDR3 reads TGTGCCAGCAGCTATAACAAACAGGGGGCATTTGGCTACACCTTC.

CDR3 sequence: CASSEDRNYGYTF. The DNA of the CDR3 is TGTGCCAGCAGTGAAGACAGGAACTATGGCTACACCTTC. This sequence joins TRBV6-5 and TRBJ1-2; TRBD1 might be the D (6 bases). The ends were cut back, 5 bases at V and 2 bases at J, with 9 bases in the middle. Germline V gene data show CDR1 as MNHEY and CDR2 as SVGAGI. The CDR3 covers 13 residues.

J is TRBJ1-1 and V is TRBV6-6; D ambiguous. The CDR3 loop spans 14 amino acids. V lost 1 base, J lost 4 bases, and 10 bases lay in between. Germline V gene lookup returns CDR1 MNHNY and CDR2 SVGAGI (reference sequence). CDR3 residues: CASSYLDAGTEAFF. CDR3 coding DNA: TGTGCCAGCAGTTACTTGGATGCGGGCACTGAAGCTTTCTTT.

The chain uses TRBV18 and TRBJ2-7, with a possible D match to TRBD1 (5 bases). This CDR3 is built from 14 residues. In germline, CDR1 is KGHSH, CDR2 LQKENI. Trimming cost V 1 base and J 1 base, with 8 bases left between them. The CDR3 here is CASSPRQGSYEQYF. The CDR3 region has the DNA TGTGCCAGCTCACCACGGCAGGGATCCTACGAGCAGTACTTC.

V usage is TRBV5-1 and J usage is TRBJ2-3; D not certain. CDR3 length equals 17 residues. V lost 2 bases and J 2 bases, leaving 18 bases between the germline ends. CDR1 and CDR2 (germline): SGHRS, YFSETQ. In nucleotides, the CDR3 is TGCGCCAGCAGCTTAGGGATAGGCGGCTCTTCCACAGATACGCAGTATTTT. Amino acid sequence: CASSLGIGGSSTDTQYF.

The chain combines TRBV7-9 with TRBJ2-5; weak D call: TRBD2 (6 bases). Per germline, CDR1 SEHNR and CDR2 FQNEAQ (reference sequence). Trimming removed 2 bases at V and 1 base at J, with 11 bases between. CDR3 length: 15 residues. Written as DNA, the CDR3 is TGTGCCAGCAGCTTATCCCGGGACTCCCAAGAGACCCAGTACTTC. The encoded protein is CASSLSRDSQETQYF.

V usage is TRBV7-2 and J usage is TRBJ2-7, with 8 bases that match TRBD1. The J segment lost 4 bases and the V segment lost 8 bases, leaving 10 bases of the junction unmatched. The germline gives CDR1 SGHTA, CDR2 FQGNSA. This CDR3 region has 14 residues. CDR3 in amino acids: CASAEAGGAYEQYF. The CDR3 region has the DNA TGTGCCAGCGCTGAGGCAGGGGGCGCGTACGAGCAGTACTTC. Based on the CDR3 plus reference TRBV7-2 and TRBJ2-7, the full variable domain is GAGVSQSPSNKVTEKGKDVELRCDPISGHTALYWYRQSLGQGLEFLIYFQGNSAPDKSGLPSDRFSAERTGGSVSTLTIQRTQQEDSAVYLCASAEAGGAYEQYFGPGTRLTVT.

The chain uses TRBV14 and TRBJ1-1; maybe TRBD1 (5 bases). The CDR3 totals 13 residues. Trimming pared 0 bases from V and 9 bases from J, leaving 11 bases between. Per germline, CDR1 SGHDN and CDR2 FVKESK. CDR3 nucleotide sequence: TGTGCCAGCAGCCAAGATCTGCTGGGACAAGCTTTCTTT. The encoded protein is CASSQDLLGQAFF.

V gene TRBV6-4 combines with J gene TRBJ1-1; 8 bases match TRBD1. Germline-derived CDR1 and CDR2 are MRHNA and SNTAGT. The CDR3 totals 14 residues. V lost 4 bases and J lost 8; bases outside the gene matches: 9. CDR3 in amino acids: CASSVETGDSEAFF. In DNA form, the CDR3 reads TGTGCCAGCAGTGTTGAGACAGGGGACTCCGAAGCTTTCTTT.

The rearrangement joins TRBV5-4 to TRBJ1-3; perhaps TRBD1 as D (5 bases). This CDR3 has 14 residues. Per germline, CDR1 SGHNT and CDR2 YYREEE (reference sequence). V shed 4 bases and J shed 1 base, with 9 bases lying between them. The CDR3 coding sequence is TGTGCCAGCAGCGGGGACCAGTCTGGAAACACCATATATTTT. It yields the protein CASSGDQSGNTIYF.

This clone occurred a few times. This chain uses TRBV7-9 with TRBJ2-2, with D perhaps matching TRBD1 (5 bases). The CDR3 runs to 14 residues. With 4 bases removed from V and 6 bases from J, the gap between germline ends came to 12 bases. Germline V gives CDR1 SEHNR, CDR2 FQNEAQ (reference sequence). CDR3 nucleotide sequence: TGTGCCAGCAGCTCCTTGGGGCAGGCCGGGGAGCTGTTTTTT. Protein: CASSSLGQAGELFF.